Shown below are 22 T cell receptor beta chains from a single sample sequenced in a study of human T cells and chemical hapten exposure. Noted time point: patch test 2, 6 weeks after DPC sensitization. Treatment in this sample: therapeutic diphenylcyclopropenone sensitization with weekly scalp DPC. One entry per CDR3 protein, called by TCRdb with MiXCR from the RACE reads. The sample comprises tens of thousands of distinct CDR3 sequences, roughly 10% of which are singletons, and roughly 2.4% rests with the top ten. Specimen: whole blood, collected in connection with sensitization to the hapten diphenylcyclopropenone (DPC). All receptors derive from a woman aged 25 to 39 with alopecia areata. Some clones in this sample may be carry-over from other donors' samples.

CDR3 sequence: CASSLGTGSYGYTF. The CDR3 region has the DNA TGTGCCAGCAGTTTAGGGACAGGGAGCTATGGCTACACCTTC. J is TRBJ1-2 and V is TRBV12-3 or TRBV12-4, with TRBD1 matching over 8 bases. The CDR3 has 14 residues. V shed 1 base, J shed 4 bases, and the junction held 2 bases outside the gene matches.

The sample holds many counts of this clonotype. J is TRBJ2-7 and V is TRBV4-3; no clear D gene. The CDR3 spans 13 residues. The V end lost 0 bases, the J end lost 5 bases, and 8 bases lay between the germline ends. The germline gives CDR1 LGHNA, CDR2 YSLEER. CDR3 loop: CASSQECYDEQYF. CDR3 bases: TGCGCCAGCAGCCAAGAATGCTATGACGAGCAGTACTTC.

This clonotype was counted a few times. The chain joins TRBV5-4 to TRBJ2-3; weak D call: TRBD1 (6 bases). The CDR3 extends over 13 amino acids. Germline values: CDR1 SGHNT, CDR2 YYREEE (reference sequence). With 5 bases removed from V and 2 bases from J, the gap between germline ends came to 9 bases. The CDR3 DNA reads as TGTGCCAGCAGACTGGGGGCCACAGATACGCAGTATTTT. Translated, it gives CASRLGATDTQYF.

This clonotype was counted only a few times. V gene TRBV6-6 combines with J gene TRBJ2-2; perhaps TRBD2 as D (6 bases). The CDR3 spans 15 residues. V was clipped by 4 bases and J by 3 bases, with 12 bases between them. In germline, CDR1 is MNHNY, CDR2 SVGAGI (reference sequence). In nucleotides, the CDR3 is TGTGCCAGCAGTTTGACGGGACTTCACACCGGGGAGCTGTTTTTT. Translating it yields CASSLTGLHTGELFF.

The chain is built from TRBV5-4 and TRBJ2-4, with D perhaps being TRBD1 or TRBD2 (6 bases each). The V end lost 1 base, the J end lost 3 bases, and 8 bases lay between the germline ends. CDR1 is SGHNT, CDR2 YYREEE, per germline (reference sequence). This CDR3 comprises 14 residues. CDR3 DNA sequence: TGTGCCAGCAGCTTGAAGGGGGGCAAAAACATTCAGTACTTC. This gives the protein CASSLKGGKNIQYF.

This clonotype was found many times. J is TRBJ2-1 and V is TRBV7-9, with TRBD2 identical over 9 bases. This CDR3 comprises 16 residues. Trimming at V came to 8 bases and at J to 8 bases, leaving 16 bases not matched to a gene. Germline V lookup: CDR1 SEHNR, CDR2 FQNEAQ (reference sequence). This CDR3 is CASLKRELAGLDEQFF. Written as DNA, the CDR3 is TGTGCCAGCCTGAAGCGCGAGCTAGCGGGATTGGATGAGCAGTTCTTC.

The chain carries TRBV28 and TRBJ1-1; D unclear. In germline, CDR1 is MDHEN, CDR2 SYDVKM. The length of the CDR3 is 15 residues. Trimming left V 5 bases short and J 0 bases short, with 13 bases between. The CDR3, as DNA: TGTGCCAGCAGTACAATAACCCCGCTGAACACTGAAGCTTTCTTT. It specifies CASSTITPLNTEAFF.

The J gene is TRBJ2-3, the V gene TRBV9; TRBD1 might be the D (5 bases). Germline V CDR1 and CDR2: SGDLS, YYNGEE. The germline V and J ends were trimmed by 3 bases and 2 bases, with 10 bases remaining between them. This CDR3 is 14 amino acids long. The CDR3 spells CASSGQPATDTQYF. The DNA for the CDR3 is TGTGCCAGCAGCGGACAGCCCGCCACAGATACGCAGTATTTT. The whole variable domain, filled in from reference TRBV9 and TRBJ2-3, reads DSGVTQTPKHLITATGQRVTLRCSPRSGDLSVYWYQQSLDQGLQFLIQYYNGEERAKGNILERFSAQQFPDLHSELNLSSLELGDSALYFCASSGQPATDTQYFGPGTRLTVL.

Ten or more counts support this clonotype. The rearrangement uses TRBV18 and TRBJ1-1; D uncertain. The CDR3 extends over 14 amino acids. With 2 bases removed from V and 3 bases from J, the gap between germline ends came to 10 bases. Germline CDR1 KGHSH, CDR2 LQKENI. CDR3 residues: CASSPESGYTEAFF. The CDR3 nucleotides are TGTGCCAGCTCACCAGAGTCGGGGTACACTGAAGCTTTCTTT.

This clonotype was observed many times. The chain joins TRBV7-9 to TRBJ2-3; D gene ambiguous. CDR3 size: 11 residues. The V and J ends lost 4 bases and 4 bases respectively, with 3 bases between them. Per the germline V gene, CDR1 is SEHNR and CDR2 is FQNEAQ (reference sequence). The CDR3 nucleotides read TGTGCCAGCAGCTCGTCAGATACGCAGTATTTT. It is translated as CASSSSDTQYF.

The chain combines TRBV7-8 with TRBJ2-3; 11 bases fit TRBD2. J was trimmed by 4 bases and V by 5 bases; bases with no gene match: 11. Germline assignment: CDR1 SGHVS and CDR2 FQNEAQ. The CDR3 is made up of 17 amino acids. The CDR3 bases are TGTGCCAGCAGCCGAAGGAATAGCGGGAGGGCCGCAGATACGCAGTATTTT. Protein product: CASSRRNSGRAADTQYF.

This clonotype was seen at least ten times. J is TRBJ2-6 and V is TRBV6-5; 8 bases match TRBD1. This CDR3 has 15 residues. From germline, CDR1 is MNHEY and CDR2 SVGAGI. Losses at the gene ends were 6 bases for V and 4 bases for J; bases not matched to a gene: 5. The CDR3 DNA is TGTGCCAGCAGAAAGACAGGGGTCGGGGCCAACGTCCTGACTTTC. Translating it yields CASRKTGVGANVLTF.

This clonotype has a count of ten or more. The J gene is TRBJ1-5, the V gene TRBV2; D unresolved. The CDR3 has 13 amino acids. Germline V CDR1 and CDR2: SNHLY, FYNNEI. Trimming took off 5 bases at V and 3 bases at J, with 8 bases between the two ends. The CDR3 sequence is CASSQRNNQPQHF. CDR3 coding DNA: TGTGCCAGCAGTCAACGTAACAATCAGCCCCAGCATTTT.

This clonotype appeared many times. The chain is built from TRBV6-2 or TRBV6-3 and TRBJ2-5; the D gene is possibly TRBD2 (6 bases). This CDR3 spans 15 amino acids. Germline CDR1 MNHEY, CDR2 SVGEGT. With 3 bases removed from V and 2 bases from J, the gap between germline ends came to 13 bases. CDR3 region: CASSYVHRGQETQYF. The CDR3 DNA sequence: TGTGCCAGCAGTTATGTTCACCGGGGGCAAGAGACCCAGTACTTC.

This clonotype was seen a handful of times. This chain links TRBV12-3 or TRBV12-4 with TRBJ2-7; D may be TRBD2 (6 bases). V gave up 6 bases and J gave up 0 bases, with 12 bases separating them. This CDR3 region has 14 residues. The CDR3 region is CASSPLGGSYEQYF. CDR3 nucleotide sequence: TGTGCCAGCAGCCCCCTGGGGGGCTCCTACGAGCAGTACTTC.

This clonotype was counted many times. The chain uses TRBV7-2 and TRBJ1-5; possible D gene TRBD1, 6 bases. V lost 5 bases and J 4 bases, leaving 12 bases between the germline ends. This CDR3 is 14 amino acids long. Germline assignment: CDR1 SGHTA and CDR2 FQGNSA. The CDR3 loop is CASSATGKNQPQHF. DNA for the CDR3: TGTGCCAGCAGCGCGACAGGAAAGAATCAGCCCCAGCATTTT.

This chain joins TRBV28 and TRBJ1-2, with D possibly being TRBD1 (6 bases). CDR1 is MDHEN and CDR2 is SYDVKM in the germline V gene. The V end was cut by 6 bases, the J end by 4 bases, with 12 bases between. This CDR3 is 13 amino acids long. The CDR3 spells CASRDSGAYGYTF. In DNA, the CDR3 is TGTGCCAGCAGGGACAGCGGTGCCTATGGCTACACCTTC.

This clonotype showed up many times. This sequence joins TRBV20-1 and TRBJ2-5; TRBD2 aligns across 9 bases. V was pared by 1 base and J by 4 bases, with 4 bases of the junction left unmatched. In germline, CDR1 is DFQATT, CDR2 SNEGSKA (reference sequence). The length of the CDR3 is 14 residues. The CDR3 DNA follows: TGCAGTGCTAGAGGCCCTAGCGGGGCAGAGACCCAGTACTTC. It codes for CSARGPSGAETQYF.

The table lists this clonotype with many counts. J is TRBJ2-5 and V is TRBV7-6; 8 bases align to TRBD1. Germline loops: CDR1 SGHVS, CDR2 FNYEAQ. J lost 4 bases, V lost 4 bases, and 2 bases had no gene match. This CDR3 contains 13 residues. The CDR3 here is CASSSRGRETQYF. CDR3 nucleotide sequence: TGTGCCAGCAGCTCCAGGGGGCGAGAGACCCAGTACTTC.

In this sample, this clonotype turned up many times. The chain has TRBV4-3 and TRBJ2-3; no definite D call. V lost 0 bases to trimming and J lost 10 bases, with 11 bases between them. The CDR3 is 13 amino acids. Germline V gene sequence: CDR1 LGHNA, CDR2 YSLEER. The CDR3 protein is CASSQDGIDAQYF. CDR3 sequence (DNA): TGCGCCAGCAGCCAAGATGGGATCGACGCGCAGTATTTT.

This clonotype was recorded at least ten times. The chain links TRBV21-1 to TRBJ2-3. TRBV21-1 is flagged as a pseudogene. CDR3 size: 17 residues. Here the CDR3 DNA reads TGTGCCAGCTCCAGGACCCTACGATTCCCTAGCACAGATACGCAGTATTTT. Its protein is CASSRTLRFPSTDTQYF.

This clonotype was detected only a few times. CDR3 region: CASSPRGKQFF. The DNA of the CDR3 is TGTGCCAGCAGTCCTAGGGGGAAGCAGTTCTTC. The V and J genes are TRBV28 and TRBJ2-1, with D perhaps matching TRBD1 (6 bases). Germline V gene sequence: CDR1 MDHEN, CDR2 SYDVKM. The germline V and J ends were trimmed by 5 bases and 11 bases, with 10 bases remaining between them. There are 11 residues in the CDR3. The variable domain in full, completed from reference TRBV28 and TRBJ2-1, reads DVKVTQSSRYLVKRTGEKVFLECVQDMDHENMFWYRQDPGLGLRLIYFSYDVKMKEKGDIPEGYSVSREKKERFSLILESASTNQTSMYLCASSPRGKQFFGPGTRLTVL.